Listed below are T cell receptor beta chains from one sample, sequenced in a study of human T cells and chemical hapten exposure. TCRdb passed the 5' RACE reads through MiXCR, listing each CDR3 protein once. The repertoire consists of about 81,000 distinct CDR3 sequences, with about 7.7% occurring once and the leading ten covering under 3%. The source of these receptors is a male donor in good health. Each CDR3 is given with its conserved first and last residue. Each record gives: V gene, D gene, clone size, J gene, CDR3 protein, CDR3 DNA. A D gene is named only where the DNA matches it firmly. Size values are once, few and many counts, or a class for expanded clones, and some rows have none.

TRBV5-1,TRBD2,-,TRBJ2-1,CASTQGGPRSYNEQFF,TGCGCCAGCACCCAGGGAGGGCCTCGCTCCTACAATGAGCAGTTCTTC
TRBV28,-,many,TRBJ2-7,CASSLGLSAYEQYF,TGTGCCAGCAGCCTCGGACTCTCCGCCTACGAGCAGTACTTC
TRBV9,TRBD1,-,TRBJ2-5,CASSADTGDVETQYF,TGTGCCAGCAGCGCCGACACAGGGGACGTGGAGACCCAGTACTTC
TRBV29-1,-,-,TRBJ1-5,CSVSRGGDQPQHF,TGCAGCGTTTCAAGGGGTGGTGATCAGCCCCAGCATTTT
TRBV11-1,TRBD1,few,TRBJ2-1,CASSFGTGEPKFF,TGTGCCAGCAGCTTCGGGACAGGGGAGCCTAAGTTCTTC
TRBV29-1,-,many,TRBJ1-3,CSVTRRTTEGGNTIYF,TGCAGCGTAACCCGAAGGACAACCGAGGGTGGAAACACCATATATTTT
TRBV29-1,-,many,TRBJ1-1,CSPWPRPGEGTEAFF,TGCAGCCCGTGGCCCCGTCCAGGGGAGGGAACTGAAGCTTTCTTT
TRBV4-1,-,-,TRBJ1-5,CASSHPTGSGNQPQHF,TGCGCCAGCAGCCATCCGACAGGATCGGGCAATCAGCCCCAGCATTTT
TRBV20-1,TRBD2,many,TRBJ2-4,CSARDLGGGPGNIQYF,TGCAGTGCTAGAGATCTTGGGGGAGGGCCGGGAAACATTCAGTACTTC
TRBV10-3,-,many,TRBJ2-1,CAIKRPPVYEQFF,TGTGCCATCAAGAGGCCCCCCGTCTATGAGCAGTTCTTC
TRBV20-1,TRBD1,many,TRBJ1-1,CSASSGTAGRSNTEAFF,TGCAGTGCTAGCTCCGGGACAGCTGGTCGTTCGAACACTGAAGCTTTCTTT
TRBV6-1,-,few,TRBJ1-6,CASREGLTNSPLHF,TGTGCCAGCAGGGAGGGTTTGACGAATTCACCCCTCCACTTT
TRBV6-6,-,few,TRBJ2-7,CASSPQGRTPPPYEQYF,TGTGCCAGCAGCCCACAGGGCCGAACCCCACCTCCGTACGAGCAGTACTTC
TRBV3-1,TRBD2,few,TRBJ2-2,CASSQERTSGSRWTGELFF,TGTGCCAGCAGCCAAGAGCGGACTAGCGGGAGTCGTTGGACCGGGGAGCTGTTTTTT
TRBV5-1,TRBD1,-,TRBJ2-3,CASSGGDRGWADTQYF,TGCGCCAGCAGCGGGGGAGACAGGGGATGGGCAGATACGCAGTATTTT
TRBV12-3/TRBV12-4,TRBD2,-,TRBJ2-1,CASSLAMGGNEQFF,TGTGCCAGCAGTTTAGCAATGGGGGGGAATGAGCAGTTCTTC
TRBV11-2,-,many,TRBJ2-2,CASSQRGTERLNTGELFF,TGTGCCAGCAGCCAGCGAGGTACCGAGCGATTAAACACCGGGGAGCTGTTTTTT
TRBV7-9,TRBD2,many,TRBJ2-3,CASSLGLAGVPVTDTQYF,TGTGCCAGCAGCCTGGGACTAGCGGGAGTCCCCGTCACAGATACGCAGTATTTT
TRBV11-2,TRBD2,few,TRBJ2-7,CASSLTSGRARTGEQYF,TGTGCCAGCAGCTTGACTAGCGGGAGGGCCAGAACTGGCGAGCAGTACTTC
TRBV2,-,-,TRBJ2-1,CASSDRPGLVQFF,TGTGCCAGCAGTGATAGGCCCGGCCTAGTGCAGTTCTTC
TRBV7-9,TRBD2,many,TRBJ2-7,CASSPQRENHEQYF,TGTGCCAGCAGCCCTCAGCGGGAGAACCACGAGCAGTACTTC
TRBV5-1,-,-,TRBJ2-6,CASSAVRAHSSGANVLTF,TGCGCCAGCAGCGCAGTCAGGGCACATAGCTCTGGGGCCAACGTCCTGACTTTC
TRBV23-1,TRBD1,-,TRBJ1-5,CASSQSAQGARNQPQHF,TGCGCCAGCAGTCAGTCGGCACAGGGGGCGCGCAATCAGCCCCAGCATTTT
TRBV29-1,TRBD1,many,TRBJ2-2,CSVETGGRTGELFF,TGCAGCGTTGAAACAGGGGGACGCACCGGGGAGCTGTTTTTT
TRBV12-3/TRBV12-4,TRBD1,-,TRBJ1-1,CASSRGTGKGAFF,TGTGCCAGCAGCCGCGGGACAGGGAAAGGAGCTTTCTTT
TRBV12-3/TRBV12-4,TRBD2,many,TRBJ2-5,CASSSLASGRQETQYF,TGTGCCAGCAGTTCCCTAGCTAGCGGACGGCAAGAGACCCAGTACTTC
TRBV27,-,few,TRBJ1-2,CASSLGWGIYGYTF,TGTGCCAGCAGTTTAGGTTGGGGAATCTATGGCTACACCTTC
TRBV5-1,TRBD1,many,TRBJ2-2,CASRLGQGAGELFF,TGCGCCAGCAGATTGGGACAGGGGGCCGGGGAGCTGTTTTTT
TRBV20-1,TRBD2,many,TRBJ2-3,CSALGTRGPDTQYF,TGCAGTGCCCTAGGGACTAGAGGCCCGGATACGCAGTATTTT
TRBV6-5,TRBD1,many,TRBJ2-3,CASSSGTGVTDTQYF,TGTGCCAGCAGTTCCGGGACAGGGGTCACAGATACGCAGTATTTT
TRBV15,-,-,TRBJ2-3,CATSRGRATDTQYF,TGTGCCACCAGCAGGGGCAGGGCCACAGATACGCAGTATTTT
TRBV7-8,-,few,TRBJ2-5,CASNIRSPSSKETQYF,TGTGCCAGCAACATCAGGTCCCCTAGCAGTAAAGAGACCCAGTACTTC
TRBV20-1,-,many,TRBJ2-3,CSALTGAGSTDTQYF,TGCAGTGCTCTGACAGGAGCGGGAAGCACAGATACGCAGTATTTT
TRBV19,TRBD2,-,TRBJ2-7,CASSIGTSGLHFSYEQYF,TGTGCCAGTAGTATTGGGACTAGCGGGCTCCATTTCTCCTACGAGCAGTACTTC
TRBV3-1,-,many,TRBJ1-2,CASSQGGTGNYGYTF,TGTGCCAGCAGCCAAGGAGGGACCGGGAACTATGGCTACACCTTC
TRBV7-8,-,many,TRBJ2-2,CASSLARFPPRGGELFF,TGTGCCAGCAGCTTAGCCAGGTTCCCGCCGAGGGGCGGGGAGCTGTTTTTT
TRBV7-9,-,many,TRBJ1-1,CASSSTPGEVGNTEAFF,TGTGCCAGCAGCTCTACCCCAGGGGAAGTGGGGAACACTGAAGCTTTCTTT
TRBV11-2,TRBD2,few,TRBJ2-3,CASSLVREREDTQYF,TGTGCCAGCAGCTTAGTGAGGGAGCGGGAAGATACGCAGTATTTT
TRBV25-1,-,many,TRBJ2-2,CASSVTVTGELFF,TGTGCCAGCAGTGTGACAGTTACCGGGGAGCTGTTTTTT
TRBV27,-,many,TRBJ2-6,CASSPGANVLTF,TGTGCCAGCTCCCCTGGGGCCAACGTCCTGACTTTC
TRBV28,-,many,TRBJ2-3,CASSLPGSYTDTQYF,TGTGCCAGCAGTTTACCCGGAAGCTACACAGATACGCAGTATTTT
TRBV4-1,TRBD1,-,TRBJ1-1,CASSQERAGGLPEAFF,TGCGCCAGCAGCCAAGAGAGGGCAGGGGGCCTTCCTGAAGCTTTCTTT
TRBV19,TRBD1,few,TRBJ1-1,CASAVRGTEAFF,TGTGCCAGCGCAGTCAGGGGGACTGAAGCTTTCTTT
TRBV5-1,TRBD2,few,TRBJ2-3,CASSMGLAGVTDTQYF,TGCGCCAGCAGCATGGGACTAGCGGGGGTGACAGATACGCAGTATTTT
TRBV6-5,-,-,TRBJ2-2,CASSYSEGSGGELFF,TGTGCCAGCAGTTACTCGGAAGGGAGTGGCGGGGAGCTGTTTTTT
TRBV5-1,TRBD1,many,TRBJ1-5,CASSPTGLSQPQHF,TGCGCCAGCAGCCCGACAGGGTTGAGCCAGCCCCAGCATTTT
TRBV2,-,many,TRBJ2-5,CASSEAPPRQETQYF,TGTGCCAGCAGTGAAGCCCCACCCCGCCAAGAGACCCAGTACTTC
TRBV6-5,-,-,TRBJ2-7,CASSYGTEVYEQYF,TGTGCCAGCAGTTACGGAACGGAGGTCTACGAGCAGTACTTC
TRBV7-9,TRBD1,-,TRBJ2-4,CASSSDRGETKNIQYF,TGTGCCAGCAGCTCGGACAGGGGTGAGACCAAAAACATTCAGTACTTC
TRBV7-2,TRBD2,few,TRBJ2-7,CASSPSGTSGSYEQYF,TGTGCCAGCAGCCCATCCGGGACTAGCGGGTCCTACGAGCAGTACTTC
TRBV6-1,-,-,TRBJ1-1,CASSEWGDLAFF,TGTGCCAGCAGTGAGTGGGGAGATCTGGCTTTCTTT
TRBV5-1,TRBD1,-,TRBJ1-1,CASSRKGQLNTEAFF,TGCGCCAGCAGCCGAAAGGGACAGCTGAACACTGAAGCTTTCTTT
TRBV20-1,-,few,TRBJ1-1,CSAPLSDRNTEAFF,TGCAGTGCCCCTCTCTCAGACAGGAACACTGAAGCTTTCTTT
TRBV7-9,-,few,TRBJ2-5,CASSRDRETQYF,TGTGCCAGCAGCAGAGACAGAGAGACCCAGTACTTC
TRBV2,-,many,TRBJ1-1,CASSVWLNTEAFF,TGTGCCAGCAGTGTCTGGCTGAACACTGAAGCTTTCTTT